This TCR beta chain is from a study of cytomegalovirus exposure and HLA in healthy donors. Findings and limits, study-wide: Roughly even sequencing depth across donors was the assumption behind the presence/absence analyses. The classifier, whose performance was assessed in both the original and validation cohorts, reportedly diagnosed cytomegalovirus status with high specificity and sensitivity. With later analysis, a missense DCLRE1C variant became linked to TCR beta V- and J-gene trimming. DRB1 showed the most TCR associations and HLA-C the fewest in a later analysis, as rates varied by HLA locus.

About this clone: The antigen is undetermined.

The primer mix had 60 Vbeta and 13 Jbeta primers. Profiling relied on immunoSEQ multiplex PCR, and the TCRdb table lists in-frame clones only, not all of them. The sample yields 200,000 to 250,000 clones, 75% to 85% seen once. CDR1 and CDR2 from the germline V gene are LNHDA and SQIVND (reference sequence). This CDR3 has 16 residues. The V segment lost 0 bases and the J segment 1 base; nucleotides outside the gene matches: 3. This receptor was obtained from a woman in her thirties or forties in good health and CMV-seronegative. The V gene is TRBV19, the J gene TRBJ1-5, with TRBD1 matching 7 bases. The sequencing sample was made of PBMCs. The CDR3 region has the DNA TGTGCCAGTAGTATAGACTGGACAGGAAGCAATCAGCCCCAGCATTTT. Its translation: CASSIDWTGSNQPQHF.